Here is one T cell receptor (beta chain) with its context. This sample was included in a study of blood T cell repertoires in COVID-19. The CDR3 extends over 12 amino acids. J gave up 7 bases and V 11 bases, and 9 bases lay outside the gene matches. Looked up from germline, CDR1 is MDHEN and CDR2 is SYDVKM. The table came from immunoSEQ multiplex PCR; TCRdb's copy has only in-frame clones and leaves some out. The sample includes roughly 100,000 clones, approximately 80% of them seen just once. The sequence derives from a human donor in a cohort sampled during active COVID-19. The rearrangement uses TRBV28 and TRBJ1-2, with TRBD1 matching 8 bases. Sequenced material: peripheral blood. CDR3 sequence (DNA): TGTGCCTGCGGAGACAGGGGACGTGGCTACACCTTC. It specifies CACGDRGRGYTF.